The present T cell receptor beta chain was sequenced within a study of STAT3 mutations in large granular lymphocyte leukemia. Study context: Over half of T-LGLL patients had one or more immunosuppressive regimens.

Overall study results and limits: In T-cell large granular lymphocyte leukemia, about half of patients showed multiple immunodominant subclonotypes. All newly emerging clones after therapy were STAT3 wild type.

Here immunoSEQ multiplex PCR was the method, and the copy in TCRdb shows in-frame clones only, minus some. Of tens of thousands of clones listed, around 85% are singletons. Comments on this clone: The antigen is undetermined.

The sample taken for sequencing was peripheral blood mononuclear cells. This clonotype was obtained from a man in his sixties with T-cell large granular lymphocyte leukemia. Some clones in this sample may be carry-over from other donors' samples.

As DNA, the CDR3 is TGTGCTAGTGGTTTGGGGGACAGCGGCGGCTACACCTTC. Its protein product is CASGLGDSGGYTF. This rearrangement joins TRBV12-5 to TRBJ1-2, with TRBD1 matching 7 bases. Losses at the gene ends were 1 base for V and 8 bases for J; bases not matched to a gene: 4. The CDR3 is 13 residues long. The germline V gene has CDR1 LGHNT and CDR2 FRNRAP.